A selection of T cell receptor beta chains follows, all from one sample in a study of T cell repertoires in cytomegalovirus infection. MiXCR, run by TCRdb on the reads, gives a single entry per CDR3 protein. The table records 65,000 to 90,000 distinct CDR3 sequences, less than 4.5% of them present only once. Sequencing used PBMCs. The receptors derive from a human donor in good health (CMV status not recorded). Some clones in this sample may be carry-over from other donors' samples. CDR3s include the opening cysteine and the closing phenylalanine or tryptophan. A D gene is named only where the DNA matches it firmly. Size is stated as once, few or many counts, or a class when the clone is expanded.

TRBJ2-2,TRBV7-2,.,many,TGTGCCAGCAGCCTCAATGGTCTAGCCTACACCGGGGAGCTGTTTTTT,CASSLNGLAYTGELFF
TRBJ1-1,TRBV4-3,TRBD1,many,TGCGCCAGCAGTCAATCCCTGACAGGGGGCACTGAAGCTTTCTTT,CASSQSLTGGTEAFF
TRBJ2-1,TRBV12-3/TRBV12-4,TRBD1,many,TGTGCCAGCAGTCCAGGCTCGGGACAGGGAAACAATGAGCAGTTCTTC,CASSPGSGQGNNEQFF
TRBJ1-1,TRBV5-1,.,many,TGCGCCAGCAGCTTGGCGACGGCGAACACTGAAGCTTTCTTT,CASSLATANTEAFF
TRBJ1-5,TRBV7-2,.,many,TGTGCCAGCAGCCGTACTGCCGTCACTAATCAGCCCCAGCATTTT,CASSRTAVTNQPQHF
TRBJ2-7,TRBV7-8,TRBD1,many,TGTGCCAGCAGCTTAAGTCTTACAGGGGACGAACACGAGCAGTACTTC,CASSLSLTGDEHEQYF
TRBJ1-5,TRBV2,.,many,TGTGCCAGCAGTGAAGGCAATCAGCCCCAGCATTTT,CASSEGNQPQHF
TRBJ2-5,TRBV28,.,many,TGTGCCAGCAATCGCGGGGACCTCCAGAACTTC,CASNRGDLQNF
TRBJ1-6,TRBV20-1,.,many,TGCAGTGCTTCCCAGAGTGAGGGTCACAGTTCACCCCTCCACTTT,CSASQSEGHSSPLHF
TRBJ2-1,TRBV5-1,.,many,TGCGCCAGCAGCTCGTTTGGGCAGGGGGGAGAGCAGTTCTTC,CASSSFGQGGEQFF
TRBJ1-2,TRBV7-6,TRBD1,many,TGTGCCAGCAGCGCGGGACAGGGCGATGGCTACACCTTC,CASSAGQGDGYTF
TRBJ2-5,TRBV11-3,.,many,TGTGCCAGCAGCTACCGGACAGCTCCCCAAGAGACCCAGTACTTC,CASSYRTAPQETQYF
TRBJ2-2,TRBV7-2,TRBD1,many,TGTGCCAGCAGCCAGTATCGGACAGGGAACACCGGGGAGCTGTTTTTT,CASSQYRTGNTGELFF
TRBJ2-1,TRBV11-1,TRBD2,many,TGTGCCAGCAGCTTAGCGCGGCCTAGCGGGGATGAGCAGTTCTTC,CASSLARPSGDEQFF